The T cell receptor beta chain described here comes from a study of T cells and Merkel cell carcinoma outcomes. General study findings and limits: In Merkel cell carcinoma, repertoire and T-cell density reportedly predicted outcomes.

Regarding this clone: Its antigen remains unidentified.

With 6 bases removed from V and 4 bases from J, the gap between germline ends came to 10 bases. The CDR3 totals 11 residues. Germline V gives CDR1 DFQATT, CDR2 SNEGSKA (reference sequence). This table comes from immunoSEQ multiplex PCR, and its TCRdb copy is limited to in-frame clones, with some not included. The sample shows around 1,900 clones, 75% to 95% of them seen only once. Sequencing input: tumor tissue from Merkel cell carcinoma. The clonotype comes from a human donor with Merkel cell carcinoma. This chain links TRBV20-1 with TRBJ2-7, with TRBD1 as a possible D gene (5 bases). The DNA of the CDR3 is TGCAGTGCAAAACGACAGTACGAGCAGTACTTC. Amino acids: CSAKRQYEQYF.